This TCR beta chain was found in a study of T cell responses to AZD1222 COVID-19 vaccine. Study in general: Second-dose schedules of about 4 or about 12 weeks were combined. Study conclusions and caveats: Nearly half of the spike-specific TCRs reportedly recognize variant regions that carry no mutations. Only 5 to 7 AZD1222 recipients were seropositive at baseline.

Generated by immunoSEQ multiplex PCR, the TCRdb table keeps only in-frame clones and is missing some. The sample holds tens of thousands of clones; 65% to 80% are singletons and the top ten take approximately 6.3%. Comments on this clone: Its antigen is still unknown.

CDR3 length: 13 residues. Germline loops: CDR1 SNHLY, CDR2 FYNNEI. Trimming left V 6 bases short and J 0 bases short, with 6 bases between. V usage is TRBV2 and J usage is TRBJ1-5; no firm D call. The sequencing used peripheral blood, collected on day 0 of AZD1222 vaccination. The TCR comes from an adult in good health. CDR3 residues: CASRGYSNQPQHF. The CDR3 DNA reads TGTGCCAGCAGGGGGTATAGCAATCAGCCCCAGCATTTT.